A single sample gave rise to the 16 T cell receptor beta chains below, sequenced in a study of T-cell memory formation after mild COVID-19 (dated by TCRdb to the early 2020s). Library preparation used 5' RACE. Instrument on record: Illumina NovaSeq 6000. TCRdb trimmed public reads at Q25 via fastp, called clones via MiXCR and kept in-frame beta chains. All rows with the same CDR3 protein become a single entry with the most common DNA and genes. A total of tens of thousands of distinct CDR3 sequences appear in this sample, more than 9.5% of them only once. Jointly, the top ten make up over 25% of the sample. Sequences were obtained from PBMCs or a T cell subset sorted from them (not recorded which). Receptors originate from a man between 18 and 29 years old who had mild COVID-19 (a few samples of this study predate the infection). The sample titles of this study are shuffled in the database, so cell type and time point are left out; the donor was told from shared clones.

The chain uses TRBV29-1 and TRBJ1-1; D unclear. In germline, CDR1 is SQVTM, CDR2 ANQGSEA. The CDR3 runs to 13 residues. V gave up 5 bases and J gave up 0 bases, with 10 bases separating them. CDR3 protein: CSVQDSMNTEAFF. CDR3 sequence (DNA): TGCAGCGTTCAGGACTCCATGAACACTGAAGCTTTCTTT.

This clonotype was counted a few times. CDR3 protein: CASSSLTDRPGYTF. DNA of the CDR3: TGTGCCAGCAGCTCGCTAACGGACAGGCCAGGCTACACCTTC. The V and J genes are TRBV11-2 and TRBJ1-2; 7 nucleotides match TRBD1. V lost 4 bases to trimming and J lost 8 bases; unmatched junction nucleotides: 10. From germline, CDR1 is SGHAT and CDR2 FQNNGV. The CDR3 is 14 residues long.

This clonotype came up many times. This chain connects TRBV20-1 to TRBJ1-5, with 8 bases lining up with TRBD1. Per the germline V gene, CDR1 is DFQATT and CDR2 is SNEGSKA (reference sequence). The CDR3 has 10 residues. Here the CDR3 DNA reads TGCAGGGACAGGGCCCAGCCCCAGCATTTT. This encodes CRDRAQPQHF.

The genes are TRBV20-1 and TRBJ1-2, with D unresolved. V was pared by 1 base and J by 5 bases, with 11 bases between. CDR1 and CDR2 (germline): DFQATT, SNEGSKA (reference sequence). The CDR3 totals 13 residues. The CDR3 here is CSARVPLGYGYTF. DNA for the CDR3: TGCAGTGCTAGAGTCCCCCTCGGATATGGCTACACCTTC.

The gene calls are TRBV5-5 and TRBJ2-1; D is unresolved. V lost 5 bases, J lost 2 bases, and 14 bases lay in between. Per the germline V gene, CDR1 is SGHKS and CDR2 is YYEKEE (reference sequence). The CDR3 has 15 residues. CDR3 sequence reads: CASRTPIGTYNEQFF. The CDR3 DNA reads TGTGCCAGCAGGACGCCGATAGGAACCTACAATGAGCAGTTCTTC.

This clonotype occurred many times. The CDR3 loop is CASSLTGGGTDTQYF. The CDR3 bases are TGTGCCAGCAGCTTGACAGGGGGTGGTACAGATACGCAGTATTTT. This sequence joins TRBV7-3 and TRBJ2-3; 9 positions agree with TRBD1. V shed 3 bases, J shed 3 bases, and the junction held 4 bases outside the gene matches. CDR1 and CDR2 from the germline V gene are SGHTA and FQGTGA. There are 15 residues in the CDR3.

Many counts were recorded for this clonotype. This rearrangement joins TRBV4-3 to TRBJ1-3; D remains unclear. From germline, CDR1 is LGHNA and CDR2 YSLEER. V lost 4 bases to trimming and J lost 4 bases, with 8 bases between them. This CDR3 spans 13 amino acids. CDR3 DNA sequence: TGCGCCAGCAGCCGGAGCGGGGGAAACACCATATATTTT. Translating it yields CASSRSGGNTIYF.

This clonotype is labeled medium-sized. The chain links TRBV12-3 or TRBV12-4 to TRBJ2-3; 8 nucleotides line up with TRBD2. Trimming cost V 3 bases and J 5 bases; bases outside gene matches: 4. There are 14 residues in the CDR3. CDR3 sequence: CASSFGGAGDTQYF. The CDR3 bases are TGTGCCAGCAGTTTCGGGGGGGCCGGAGATACGCAGTATTTT.

The chain recombines TRBV7-2 with TRBJ1-3; D is perhaps TRBD1 (6 bases). Germline CDR1 is SGHTA and CDR2 is FQGNSA. Trimming pared 2 bases from V and 3 bases from J, leaving 8 bases between. This CDR3 has 14 residues. This CDR3 is CASSLRGVGNTIYF. CDR3 coding DNA: TGTGCCAGCAGCTTAAGGGGGGTTGGAAACACCATATATTTT.

This clonotype came up many times. The chain carries TRBV12-3 or TRBV12-4 and TRBJ2-3; no definite D call. V lost 8 bases and J lost 5, with 8 bases in between. The CDR3 has 11 amino acids. CDR3 nucleotides: TGTGCCAGCGCCTGGAGAGATACGCAGTATTTT. Residues: CASAWRDTQYF.

V usage is TRBV19 and J usage is TRBJ1-2; D is perhaps TRBD1 (5 bases). This CDR3 is built from 17 residues. The germline gives CDR1 LNHDA, CDR2 SQIVND (reference sequence). Trimming took off 4 bases at V and 0 bases at J, with 18 bases between the two ends. CDR3 bases: TGTGCCAGTAGTAGTCAGGGTTTCCCACCCTCTAACTATGGCTACACCTTC. Translating it yields CASSSQGFPPSNYGYTF.

This clonotype showed up many times. This chain joins TRBV7-3 and TRBJ2-7; 8 nucleotides line up with TRBD1. Germline CDR1 and CDR2: SGHTA and FQGTGA. The CDR3 runs 15 residues. V lost 3 bases and J lost 4; bases outside the gene matches: 8. CDR3: CASSLGTGPTYEQYF. DNA of the CDR3: TGTGCCAGCAGCTTGGGGACAGGACCCACTTACGAGCAGTACTTC.

This clonotype was counted at least ten times. V and J are TRBV11-2 and TRBJ2-1; D not certain. Germline CDR1 SGHAT, CDR2 FQNNGV. Trimming cost V 1 base and J 4 bases, with 8 bases left between them. CDR3 length equals 14 residues. The CDR3 protein is CASSLGTLYNEQFF. The CDR3 DNA is TGTGCCAGCAGCTTAGGAACGCTATACAATGAGCAGTTCTTC.

This clonotype came up many times. V gene TRBV5-1 combines with J gene TRBJ2-5; TRBD2 is a possible D gene (6 bases). The CDR3 totals 14 residues. CDR1 is SGHRS and CDR2 is YFSETQ in the germline V gene. V gave up 2 bases and J gave up 7 bases, with 15 bases separating them. The CDR3 reads CASSFGAREATQYF. Written as DNA, the CDR3 is TGCGCCAGCAGCTTTGGGGCCAGGGAGGCGACCCAGTACTTC.

The gene calls are TRBV5-1 and TRBJ2-3; TRBD2 aligns across 14 bases. The CDR3 sequence is 18 residues long. Germline V gene sequence: CDR1 SGHRS, CDR2 YFSETQ. The J segment lost 5 bases and the V segment lost 0 bases, leaving 8 bases of the junction unmatched. This CDR3 is CASSLARLAGGQLDTQYF. CDR3 in DNA: TGCGCCAGCAGCTTGGCCCGACTAGCGGGGGGGCAATTAGATACGCAGTATTTT.

This clonotype was seen at least ten times. The J gene is TRBJ2-7, the V gene TRBV25-1; no clear D. Germline values: CDR1 MGHDK, CDR2 SYGVNS. The CDR3 totals 16 residues. Between the trimmed V and J ends, which lost 1 base and 0 bases, there was a span of 13 bases. In nucleotides, the CDR3 is TGTGCCAGCAGTGAATTGGGTCAAGCTATCTCCTACGAGCAGTACGTC. This encodes CASSELGQAISYEQYV.